These 28 T cell receptor beta chains originate from one sample sequenced in a study of shared clonotypes between healthy human individuals. The assay was immunoSEQ multiplex PCR, and TCRdb's table has in-frame clones only and misses some. The sample has some 1 million clones, about 70% seen once. Sequencing input: memory CD4+ T cells sorted from blood. Subset specified: CD45RA-negative fraction. The source of these receptors is a man in his late teens or twenties in good health.

This clone was picked up one time. CDR3 DNA sequence: TGCAGCGCCTGGACAGGGGGCGCTTTCACTGAAGCTTTCTTT. It encodes CSAWTGGAFTEAFF. This chain joins TRBV29-1 and TRBJ1-1; 11 bases fit TRBD1. The germline V gene has CDR1 SQVTM and CDR2 ANQGSEA. V dropped 7 bases and J dropped 4; count of bases not matched to a gene: 8. This CDR3 contains 14 residues. The full variable domain, with the rest looked up from reference TRBV29-1 and TRBJ1-1, is SAVISQKPSRDICQRGTSLTIQCQVDSQVTMMFWYRQQPGQSLTLIATANQGSEATYESGFVIDKFPISRPNLTFSTLTVSNMSPEDSSIYLCSAWTGGAFTEAFFGQGTRLTVV.

The rearrangement uses TRBV11-2 and TRBJ2-7, with D hard to call. Looked up from germline, CDR1 is SGHAT and CDR2 is FQNNGV. The V gene lost 3 bases and the J gene lost 3 bases, with 12 bases spanning the gap. This CDR3 is built from 14 residues. The CDR3 loop reads CASSFHPGVYEQYF. As DNA, the CDR3 is TGTGCCAGCAGCTTCCACCCGGGTGTCTACGAGCAGTACTTC.

The chain links TRBV4-3 to TRBJ1-1; 8 bases are shared with TRBD1. Germline CDR1 reads LGHNA; CDR2 reads YSLEER. V lost 1 base and J lost 4; bases outside the gene matches: 8. The length of the CDR3 is 16 residues. In nucleotides, the CDR3 is TGCGCCAGCAGCCAAGTTCGAGGACAGGGCCCCACTGAAGCTTTCTTT. Its protein product is CASSQVRGQGPTEAFF.

The chain's CDR3 is CASSPGLAGVRDTQYF. CDR3 nucleotide sequence: TGTGCCAGCAGTCCGGGACTAGCGGGAGTAAGGGATACGCAGTATTTT. The chain links TRBV2 to TRBJ2-3; 14 nucleotides agree with TRBD2. After removal of 5 bases from V and 6 bases from J, the junction contained 7 bases not matched to a gene. The CDR3 has 16 residues. Germline assignment: CDR1 SNHLY and CDR2 FYNNEI.

Note on this clone: This specimen includes other DNA sequences encoding the same CDR3. CDR3 region: CASSYSKNTEAFF. The CDR3 coding sequence is TGTGCCAGCAGTTACTCCAAGAACACTGAAGCTTTCTTT. V is TRBV6-5 and J is TRBJ1-1; D not certain. Trimming pared 0 bases from V and 1 base from J, leaving 3 bases between. CDR3 length: 13 amino acids. Per the germline V gene, CDR1 is MNHEY and CDR2 is SVGAGI.

This clone was counted a few times. Relative to the germline gene, one junction end is altered; a read error may explain this. The rearrangement links TRBV6-4 to TRBJ2-1; D may be TRBD2 (5 bases). The CDR3 contains 13 residues. CDR1 is MRHNA and CDR2 is SNTAGT in the germline V gene. Written as DNA, the CDR3 is TGTGCCAGCAGCGACTACCGGGGATCGGGGCAGTTCTTC. It yields the protein CASSDYRGSGQFF.

CDR3 protein: CASSLVAGGSFNEQFF. The CDR3 nucleotides are TGTGCCAGCAGCTTGGTAGCGGGGGGGTCGTTCAATGAGCAGTTCTTC. The chain recombines TRBV5-4 with TRBJ2-1, with 11 bases matching TRBD2. The V and J ends lost 0 bases and 6 bases, in that order; junction bases with no gene match: 5. Germline CDR1 and CDR2: SGHNT and YYREEE (reference sequence). The CDR3 covers 16 residues.

Note on this clone: Other DNA sequences from this sample encode an identical CDR3 as well. The chain joins TRBV4-3 to TRBJ2-3; the D is unclear. Germline lookup yields CDR1 LGHNA and CDR2 YSLEER. V lost 1 base, J lost 3 bases, and 5 bases lay in between. CDR3 length equals 13 residues. The CDR3 loop is CASSQALTDTQYF. Written as DNA, the CDR3 is TGCGCCAGCAGCCAAGCATTAACAGATACGCAGTATTTT.

On this clone itself: Other DNA sequences in the same sample also yield this CDR3. The chain recombines TRBV5-1 with TRBJ2-2; D is undetermined. This CDR3 is built from 15 residues. V lost 0 bases and J 2 bases, leaving 8 bases between the germline ends. CDR1 is SGHRS and CDR2 is YFSETQ in the germline V gene. The CDR3 DNA follows: TGCGCCAGCAGCTTGGAGGGCCTTAACACCGGGGAGCTGTTTTTT. It yields the protein CASSLEGLNTGELFF.

The rearrangement links TRBV19 to TRBJ1-6; D is unresolved. Between the trimmed V and J ends, which lost 3 bases and 0 bases, there was a span of 9 bases. Germline-derived CDR1 and CDR2 are LNHDA and SQIVND (reference sequence). This CDR3 comprises 16 residues. CDR3 residues: CASSMIAGSYNSPLHF. The CDR3 nucleotides are TGTGCCAGTAGTATGATTGCAGGCTCCTATAATTCACCCCTCCACTTT.

The sample holds a few counts of this clone. This chain joins TRBV6-1 and TRBJ1-5, with D hard to call. CDR1 and CDR2 from the germline V gene are MNHNS and SASEGT. This CDR3 is 13 amino acids long. V lost 3 bases, J lost 5 bases, and 8 bases lay in between. CDR3 in amino acids: CASSEMGYQPQHF. CDR3 nucleotide sequence: TGTGCCAGCAGTGAGATGGGCTATCAGCCCCAGCATTTT.

The chain recombines TRBV30 with TRBJ2-3; 9 bases map to TRBD1. The CDR3 covers 14 residues. The ends lost 5 bases at V and 10 bases at J; junction bases unmatched: 13. Per the germline V gene, CDR1 is GTSNPN and CDR2 is SVGIG (reference sequence). The CDR3 region is CAWQPGTGSLAQYF. The CDR3 nucleotides read TGTGCCTGGCAACCCGGGACAGGGTCCCTAGCGCAGTATTTT.

Here the CDR3 reads CAISEEYGAGQYF. CDR3 sequence (DNA): TGTGCCATCAGTGAGGAGTACGGGGCAGGGCAGTATTTT. V usage is TRBV10-3 and J usage is TRBJ2-3, with D perhaps being TRBD1 or TRBD2 (5 bases each). Trimming removed 2 bases from V and 11 bases from J, with 14 bases in between. The germline V gene encodes CDR1 ENHRY and CDR2 SYGVKD. The length of the CDR3 is 13 residues.

This clone was seen more than once but under ten times. The genes are TRBV5-1 and TRBJ1-1; D is possibly TRBD1 (5 bases). V lost 4 bases to trimming and J lost 3 bases, with 19 bases between them. This CDR3 region has 16 residues. Germline V CDR1 and CDR2: SGHRS, YFSETQ. CDR3 nucleotides: TGCGCCAGCAGCCCGATGGCTGCAGGGACCCACACTGAAGCTTTCTTT. The encoded protein is CASSPMAAGTHTEAFF.

This chain links TRBV6-5 with TRBJ2-5; 10 bases align to TRBD1. The germline V gene encodes CDR1 MNHEY and CDR2 SVGAGI. This CDR3 comprises 14 residues. Unmatched junction bases numbered 8, after V lost 8 bases and J lost 5 bases. CDR3 bases: TGTGCCAGCCACAGACAGGGGGCATGGGAGACCCAGTACTTC. It specifies CASHRQGAWETQYF.

The V call is TRBV19, the J call TRBJ1-2; tentatively, D is TRBD1 (5 bases). Germline V gene sequence: CDR1 LNHDA, CDR2 SQIVND (reference sequence). The CDR3 loop spans 15 amino acids. The V and J ends lost 8 bases and 8 bases respectively, with 24 bases between them. The CDR3 reads CASESESGARSGYTF. In DNA form, the CDR3 reads TGTGCCAGTGAGTCCGAAAGTGGGGCACGAAGCGGCTACACCTTC.

The CDR3 DNA sequence: TGTGCCACCCAGGGACCGAACTCTGGAAACACCATATATTTT. It codes for CATQGPNSGNTIYF. The V call is TRBV6-6, the J call TRBJ1-3, with D possibly being TRBD1 (5 bases). The V end lost 10 bases, the J end lost 0 bases, and 13 bases lay between the germline ends. The CDR3 contains 14 residues. The germline V gene has CDR1 MNHNY and CDR2 SVGAGI (reference sequence).

The chain links TRBV18 to TRBJ2-7; D gene uncertain. Germline loops: CDR1 KGHSH, CDR2 LQKENI. This CDR3 region has 14 residues. The V end was cut by 3 bases, the J end by 7 bases, with 16 bases between. In nucleotides, the CDR3 is TGTGCCAGCTCACCCGGACGGCCCGCCCTGGAGCAGTACTTC. It translates to CASSPGRPALEQYF.

On this clone itself: The same CDR3 also results from other DNA sequences found in this sample. V usage is TRBV7-2 and J usage is TRBJ1-5; 11 bases are a match to TRBD1. The J segment lost 6 bases and the V segment lost 1 base, leaving 2 bases of the junction unmatched. The length of the CDR3 is 15 residues. The germline V gene encodes CDR1 SGHTA and CDR2 FQGNSA. This chain's CDR3 is CASSLGTGGGQPQHF. The CDR3 DNA reads TGTGCCAGCAGCTTAGGGACAGGGGGCGGTCAGCCCCAGCATTTT.

J is TRBJ1-6 and V is TRBV19; D unclear. Germline V gene sequence: CDR1 LNHDA, CDR2 SQIVND (reference sequence). The CDR3 totals 13 residues. Trimming took off 3 bases at V and 7 bases at J, with 7 bases between the two ends. CDR3 in DNA: TGTGCCAGTAGTATTTTAGCGAATTCACCCCTCCACTTT. Its translation is CASSILANSPLHF.

The rearrangement links TRBV6-1 to TRBJ1-4, with D hard to call. Between the trimmed V and J ends, which lost 2 bases and 7 bases, there was a span of 14 bases. The CDR3 spans 15 residues. Germline V gene lookup returns CDR1 MNHNS and CDR2 SASEGT. CDR3 protein: CASSETAFLSEKLFF. The CDR3 nucleotides read TGTGCCAGCAGTGAAACAGCATTCCTAAGTGAAAAACTGTTTTTT.

Comment on this clone: At the DNA level, this CDR3 is encoded by other sequences in the same sample as well. V is TRBV5-1 and J is TRBJ2-3; 11 bases agree with TRBD2. This CDR3 is built from 15 residues. The germline gives CDR1 SGHRS, CDR2 YFSETQ. With V trimmed by 2 bases and J by 1 base, 0 bases remained unmatched. CDR3 DNA sequence: TGCGCCAGCAGCTTTAGCGGGGGGGGCACAGATACGCAGTATTTT. The encoded protein is CASSFSGGGTDTQYF.

The chain has TRBV27 and TRBJ2-7, with D possibly called TRBD1 or TRBD2 (6 bases each). The germline V and J ends were trimmed by 4 bases and 1 base, with 14 bases remaining between them. This CDR3 has 15 amino acids. Germline V gene data show CDR1 as MNHEY and CDR2 as SMNVEV (reference sequence). The CDR3 DNA reads TGTGCCAGCAGTTCTAAACAGGGAGGATCCTACGAGCAGTACTTC. This translates into CASSSKQGGSYEQYF.

Details on this clone: This may be a read error: a much more frequent sequence differs by one nucleotide. Other DNA variants within this sample encode the same CDR3. This sequence joins TRBV9 and TRBJ2-5; D is perhaps TRBD1 or TRBD2 (5 bases each). This CDR3 is built from 12 residues. Germline V gene data show CDR1 as SGDLS and CDR2 as YYNGEE. V lost 0 bases to trimming and J lost 5 bases, with 5 bases between them. The CDR3 sequence is CASSVGGETQYF. In nucleotides, the CDR3 is TGTGCCAGCAGCGTAGGGGGGGAGACCCAGTACTTC. Complete variable domain (other parts from reference TRBV9 and TRBJ2-5): DSGVTQTPKHLITATGQRVTLRCSPRSGDLSVYWYQQSLDQGLQFLIQYYNGEERAKGNILERFSAQQFPDLHSELNLSSLELGDSALYFCASSVGGETQYFGPGTRLLVL.

This clone was picked up one time. The V call is TRBV19, the J call TRBJ1-5; 7 positions match TRBD1. CDR1 and CDR2 (germline): LNHDA, SQIVND (reference sequence). There are 14 residues in the CDR3. Trimming took 8 bases from V and 1 from J; bases not matched to a gene: 5. The CDR3 nucleotides read TGTGCCAGTCAGTTAGGGGGCAGCAATCAGCCCCAGCATTTT. Translation: CASQLGGSNQPQHF.

The chain carries TRBV5-8 and TRBJ2-2, with 7 bases identical to TRBD1. V trimming: 4 bases; J trimming: 2 bases; junction bases outside the gene matches: 8. The V gene's germline CDR1 is SGHTS and CDR2 YDEGEE. The CDR3 runs to 16 residues. Here the CDR3 reads CASSGLAGGNTGELFF. Written as DNA, the CDR3 is TGTGCCAGCAGCGGCTTGGCAGGGGGTAACACCGGGGAGCTGTTTTTT.

V gene TRBV9 combines with J gene TRBJ1-3, with D possibly matching TRBD1 (5 bases). Germline V lookup: CDR1 SGDLS, CDR2 YYNGEE. V lost 4 bases to trimming and J lost 0 bases, with 11 bases between them. The CDR3 is 15 amino acids. The CDR3 bases are TGTGCCAGCAGCCCCAGGGTCGGCTCTGGAAACACCATATATTTT. Amino acids: CASSPRVGSGNTIYF.

This chain links TRBV5-1 with TRBJ2-7; 10 bases map to TRBD2. CDR3 length: 14 residues. With V trimmed by 4 bases and J by 5 bases, 6 bases remained unmatched. Per germline, CDR1 SGHRS and CDR2 YFSETQ. The CDR3 bases are TGCGCCAGCAGCGTACTAGCGGGGTACGACGAGCAGTACTTC. This codes for CASSVLAGYDEQYF.